One and the same sample provided the 18 T cell receptor beta chains below, sequenced in a study of shared clonotypes between healthy human individuals. Sequencing used immunoSEQ multiplex PCR; TCRdb keeps in-frame clones, though not all of them. The sample comprises 850,000 to 1,100,000 clones, roughly 80% of which are singletons, and roughly 0.82% rests with the top ten. The sample was memory CD4+ T cells from PBMCs. Subset meaning: CD45RA-negative fraction. The receptors originated from a young man in good health. Some clones in this sample may be carry-over from other donors' samples.

V gene TRBV5-1 combines with J gene TRBJ2-4, with D uncertain. The CDR3 is 15 amino acids. Germline V gene data show CDR1 as SGHRS and CDR2 as YFSETQ. Trimming removed 4 bases at V and 2 bases at J, with 13 bases between. CDR3 protein: CASSGQSASKNIQYF. In DNA form, the CDR3 reads TGCGCCAGCAGCGGGCAGAGTGCTTCCAAAAACATTCAGTACTTC.

A remark on this clone: This specimen includes other DNA sequences encoding the same CDR3. The chain carries TRBV5-1 and TRBJ2-2, with 9 bases aligning to TRBD2. The CDR3 runs to 15 residues. Germline loops: CDR1 SGHRS, CDR2 YFSETQ. V lost 0 bases, J lost 6 bases, and 3 bases stayed unmatched. The CDR3 coding sequence is TGCGCCAGCAGCTTGGGCCTAGCGGGGCCCGGGGAGCTGTTTTTT. Its protein product is CASSLGLAGPGELFF. The full variable domain, its missing parts supplied by reference TRBV5-1 and TRBJ2-2, is KAGVTQTPRYLIKTRGQQVTLSCSPISGHRSVSWYQQTPGQGLQFLFEYFSETQRNKGNFPGRFSGRQFSNSRSEMNVSTLELGDSALYLCASSLGLAGPGELFFGEGSRLTVL.

The gene calls are TRBV29-1 and TRBJ1-1, with no clear D. The CDR3 is 14 amino acids. Germline V gene data show CDR1 as SQVTM and CDR2 as ANQGSEA. The ends were cut back, 4 bases at V and 1 base at J, with 13 bases in the middle. The CDR3 DNA reads as TGCAGCGTTGCCATCGGACGGAAGAACACTGAAGCTTTCTTT. Protein: CSVAIGRKNTEAFF.

The table lists this clone with a few counts. This chain uses TRBV6-4 with TRBJ1-2; 7 bases are a match to TRBD1. V lost 5 bases to trimming and J lost 2 bases; unmatched junction nucleotides: 5. The CDR3 covers 14 residues. Germline V gene data show CDR1 as MRHNA and CDR2 as SNTAGT. This chain's CDR3 is CASSPDRENYGYTF. The CDR3 DNA is TGTGCCAGCAGTCCCGACAGGGAGAACTATGGCTACACCTTC.

This clone was seen only a few times. V is TRBV7-2 and J is TRBJ2-4, with TRBD2 matching 8 bases. There are 14 residues in the CDR3. Germline trimming cut 5 bases from V and 7 bases from J; bases unmatched to any gene: 7. CDR1 SGHTA and CDR2 FQGNSA come from the germline V gene. CDR3 nucleotide sequence: TGTGCCAGCAGCCCCGGGGGGGGACGGAACATTCAGTACTTC. Translation gives CASSPGGGRNIQYF.

This chain connects TRBV6-1 to TRBJ1-2; D is possibly TRBD1 (5 bases). The CDR3 has 13 residues. The germline V gene encodes CDR1 MNHNS and CDR2 SASEGT. Trimming left V 3 bases short and J 7 bases short, with 12 bases between. This CDR3 reads CASSEGPWGGYTF. The CDR3 DNA follows: TGTGCCAGCAGTGAGGGACCTTGGGGTGGCTACACCTTC.

This sequence joins TRBV4-1 and TRBJ1-1; D ambiguous. Per germline, CDR1 MGHRA and CDR2 YSYEKL. Trimming left V 1 base short and J 1 base short, with 7 bases between. The CDR3 runs 14 residues. CDR3: CASSQATRNTEAFF. DNA of the CDR3: TGCGCCAGCAGCCAAGCAACACGGAACACTGAAGCTTTCTTT.

Details on this clone: A much larger clonotype is one base distant, so this may be a read error. This chain connects TRBV11-1 to TRBJ1-1, with a possible D match to TRBD1 (5 bases). Between the trimmed V and J ends, which lost 7 bases and 1 base, there was a span of 10 bases. Germline V gene lookup returns CDR1 SGHAT and CDR2 FQDESV (reference sequence). This CDR3 contains 13 residues. CDR3 sequence reads: CASTLTANTEAFF. The CDR3 DNA reads TGTGCCAGCACCTTGACAGCGAACACTGAAGCTTTCTTT.

V usage is TRBV20-1 and J usage is TRBJ2-2; D is ambiguous. CDR3 length: 11 amino acids. The germline gives CDR1 DFQATT, CDR2 SNEGSKA (reference sequence). V was pared by 5 bases and J by 5 bases, with 6 bases between. The CDR3 spells CSAPKTGELFF. In nucleotides, the CDR3 is TGCAGTGCTCCTAAGACCGGGGAGCTGTTTTTT.

This clone was picked up many times. The chain combines TRBV2 with TRBJ1-5; D is ambiguous. The ends were cut back, 5 bases at V and 7 bases at J, with 12 bases in the middle. From germline, CDR1 is SNHLY and CDR2 FYNNEI. This CDR3 region has 13 residues. The CDR3 here is CASSRLMGQPQHF. The CDR3 region has the DNA TGTGCCAGCAGTCGCCTTATGGGGCAGCCCCAGCATTTT.

CDR3 in DNA: TGTGCCACCAGCAGTCCGGGACTAGCGGGAGGAGATACGCAGTATTTT. This encodes CATSSPGLAGGDTQYF. The V call is TRBV15, the J call TRBJ2-3; 15 bases are shared with TRBD2. This CDR3 is built from 16 residues. Germline V gene sequence: CDR1 LNHNV, CDR2 YYDKDF (reference sequence). V shed 3 bases, J shed 5 bases, and the junction held 3 bases outside the gene matches.

This clone appeared a single time. A much larger clone lies a single base off, so this may be a read error. This chain joins TRBV11-2 and TRBJ2-3; D not resolved. Germline lookup yields CDR1 SGHAT and CDR2 FQNNGV. Trimming pared 3 bases from V and 0 bases from J, leaving 4 bases between. The CDR3 covers 13 residues. CDR3: CASSFQSTDTQYF. The CDR3 DNA sequence: TGTGCCAGCAGCTTTCAGAGCACAGATACGCAGTATTTT.

This clone was counted ten times or more. V and J are TRBV4-1 and TRBJ2-7, with TRBD2 matching 8 bases. Losses at the gene ends were 4 bases for V and 6 bases for J; bases not matched to a gene: 5. This CDR3 has 13 residues. Germline CDR1 and CDR2: MGHRA and YSYEKL. CDR3 region: CASSPRTSSEQYF. The CDR3 DNA reads as TGCGCCAGCAGCCCCCGGACTAGCAGCGAGCAGTACTTC.

Remarks on this clone: Other DNA variants within this sample encode the same CDR3. The chain couples TRBV6-1 to TRBJ2-7; the match to TRBD1 covers 7 bases. In germline, CDR1 is MNHNS, CDR2 SASEGT. The CDR3 runs to 13 residues. J was trimmed by 1 base and V by 6 bases; bases with no gene match: 3. CDR3 sequence (DNA): TGTGCCAGCAGCCAACAGGGGTCCTACGAGCAGTACTTC. Translated: CASSQQGSYEQYF.

V and J are TRBV7-2 and TRBJ2-3; 7 positions agree with TRBD2. The CDR3 covers 16 residues. The V and J ends lost 0 bases and 1 base, in that order; junction bases with no gene match: 4. Per germline, CDR1 SGHTA and CDR2 FQGNSA. The CDR3 reads CASSLAGGPGTDTQYF. The DNA of the CDR3 is TGTGCCAGCAGCTTAGCGGGAGGGCCCGGCACAGATACGCAGTATTTT.

This clone was picked up a small number of times. The J gene is TRBJ1-5, the V gene TRBV5-1; the D gene is possibly TRBD1 (5 bases). Per germline, CDR1 SGHRS and CDR2 YFSETQ. Trimming shortened V by 0 bases and J by 6 bases, and 10 bases separated the two germline ends. This CDR3 has 14 residues. The CDR3 nucleotides read TGCGCCAGCAGCTTGGGGGGCGCCGGTCAGCCCCAGCATTTT. This gives the protein CASSLGGAGQPQHF. The full variable domain, in which reference TRBV5-1 and TRBJ1-5 provide the parts outside the CDR3, is KAGVTQTPRYLIKTRGQQVTLSCSPISGHRSVSWYQQTPGQGLQFLFEYFSETQRNKGNFPGRFSGRQFSNSRSEMNVSTLELGDSALYLCASSLGGAGQPQHFGDGTRLSIL.

The chain has TRBV5-1 and TRBJ2-3; 8 bases fit TRBD1. V shed 6 bases and J 2 bases; nucleotides not matched to a gene: 5. Germline loops: CDR1 SGHRS, CDR2 YFSETQ. The CDR3 has 14 residues. DNA for the CDR3: TGCGCCAGCAACCCGGGACAGGTCACAGATACGCAGTATTTT. Amino acids: CASNPGQVTDTQYF.

Details on this clone: Other nucleotide sequences in the sample specify the same CDR3. The chain is built from TRBV7-9 and TRBJ2-5; 8 nucleotides align to TRBD1. Germline V gene data show CDR1 as SEHNR and CDR2 as FQNEAQ (reference sequence). This CDR3 region has 12 residues. The trim removed 6 bases at V and 5 bases at J, leaving 2 bases unmatched. The DNA for the CDR3 is TGTGCCAGCAGTTGGGACAGGGAGACCCAGTACTTC. It specifies CASSWDRETQYF. Full variable domain (outside the CDR3, taken from reference TRBV7-9 and TRBJ2-5): DTGVSQNPRHKITKRGQNVTFRCDPISEHNRLYWYRQTLGQGPEFLTYFQNEAQLEKSRLLSDRFSAERPKGSFSTLEIQRTEQGDSAMYLCASSWDRETQYFGPGTRLLVL.